This T cell receptor (beta chain) was identified in a study of regulatory T cells in long-lasting Graves disease. This clonotype was seen a handful of times. Building of the TCR beta libraries involved iRepertoire HTBI primers and Arm-PCR of CDR3 regions. One entry per CDR3 protein results from TCRdb running MiXCR on the multiplex PCR reads. The table has more than 350,000 distinct CDR3 sequences, under 25% seen once. Regarding time point: persistent/refractory GD, antithyroid drugs over 5 years with positive TRAb. PBMCs provided the RNA from which the TCR library was made. It was by American Thyroid Association guidelines that Graves' disease was diagnosed. Peripheral blood, 7.5 to 9 milliliters of it, was drawn into EDTA tubes. The TCR comes from a female donor with Graves disease. The material sequenced was peripheral blood mononuclear cells (PBMCs), taken when the disease was refractory, from a patient treated with antithyroid drugs.

As DNA, the CDR3 is TGCGCCAGCAGCCAACAGGGATCGTGGGGGGAGACCCAGTACTTC. As protein: CASSQQGSWGETQYF. This rearrangement joins TRBV4-1 to TRBJ2-5; the D call may be TRBD1 or TRBD2 (5 bases each). Germline V gene lookup returns CDR1 MGHRA and CDR2 YSYEKL. This CDR3 spans 15 amino acids. Trimming pared 2 bases from V and 5 bases from J, leaving 15 bases between.